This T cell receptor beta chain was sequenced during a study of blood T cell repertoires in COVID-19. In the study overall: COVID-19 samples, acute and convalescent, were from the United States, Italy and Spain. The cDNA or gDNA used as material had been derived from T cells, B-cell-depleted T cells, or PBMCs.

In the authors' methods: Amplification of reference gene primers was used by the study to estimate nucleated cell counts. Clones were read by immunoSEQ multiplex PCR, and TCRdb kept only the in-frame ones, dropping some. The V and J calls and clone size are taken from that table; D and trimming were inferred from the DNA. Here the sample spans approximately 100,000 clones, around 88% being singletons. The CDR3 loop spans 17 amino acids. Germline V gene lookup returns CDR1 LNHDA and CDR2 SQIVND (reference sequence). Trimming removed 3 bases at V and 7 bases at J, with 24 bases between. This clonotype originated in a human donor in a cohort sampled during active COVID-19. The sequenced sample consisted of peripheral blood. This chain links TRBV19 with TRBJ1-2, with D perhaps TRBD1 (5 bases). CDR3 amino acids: CASSMPQGPLSRGGYTF. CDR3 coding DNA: TGTGCCAGTAGTATGCCTCAGGGCCCCTTGAGTCGCGGTGGCTACACCTTC.